Listed below are T cell receptor beta chains from one sample, sequenced in a study of blood T cells in healthy people across ages. TCRdb processed the 5' RACE reads anew with MiXCR; each CDR3 protein has one entry. The table shows over 1,200,000 distinct CDR3 sequences, with approximately 59% occurring only once. Specimen: blood. The receptors originated from a man between 18 and 35 years old in good health. The CDR3 runs from the conserved cysteine through the conserved F or W. The order of the fields is CDR3 DNA, CDR3 protein, V gene, clone size, J gene, D gene. A D gene is named only where the DNA matches it firmly. Clone size, where shown, is once, few, many, or a class for clones that have expanded.

TGTGCCAGCAGCGCGCAGCCGGCGAACACCGGGGAGCTGTTTTTT CASSAQPANTGELFF TRBV9 NA TRBJ2-2 NA
TGTGCCAGCAGTGACACAGGGGATTTGCCCCAGCATTTT CASSDTGDLPQHF TRBV25-1 NA TRBJ1-5 TRBD1
TGTGCCAGCAGCGGACCGCTGGCCCCGAAGGAGAGGGGTGAGCAGTTCTTC CASSGPLAPKERGEQFF TRBV7-9 NA TRBJ2-1 NA
TGTGCCCGCAGCGGTGACAGTTATGGCTACACCTTC CARSGDSYGYTF TRBV9 NA TRBJ1-2 NA
TGCAGCGTCGGAAGAGGGTTGGGGAACACTGAAGCTTTCTTT CSVGRGLGNTEAFF TRBV29-1 once TRBJ1-1 NA
TGTGCCAGCAGCCGACCAACCCCGGCCCACGGGGAGCTGTTTTTT CASSRPTPAHGELFF TRBV14 few TRBJ2-2 NA
TGTGCCAGCAGCGTAGTCCAGGGGAGTTCTGGCTACACCTTC CASSVVQGSSGYTF TRBV9 NA TRBJ1-2 NA
TGTGCCAGCAGCCCAGGGGGAGATAGGGGAAGGCAGTACTTC CASSPGGDRGRQYF TRBV3-1 NA TRBJ2-7 TRBD1
TGCGCCAGCAGCCAAGAGACCACGGAAAGCCACGAGCAGTACTTC CASSQETTESHEQYF TRBV4-3 NA TRBJ2-7 NA
TGTGCCAGCAACCCGGGACAGGGCTCCGAGCAGTACTTC CASNPGQGSEQYF TRBV12-3/TRBV12-4 few TRBJ2-7 TRBD1
TGTGCCAGCAGCTTAACTACAGGGGGCCGTACAGATACGCAGTATTTT CASSLTTGGRTDTQYF TRBV7-2 NA TRBJ2-3 TRBD1
TGTGCCAGCAGAGGATTGGGAAACCAGTACTTC CASRGLGNQYF TRBV2 NA TRBJ2-4 NA
TGCAGTGCTAGTAGCTGGGGCGGCCTAGCGGGAGATAGTGGGCAGTACTTC CSASSWGGLAGDSGQYF TRBV20-1 NA TRBJ2-7 TRBD2
TGCGCCAGCAGCTTGTTGAGGACTAGCCGCACAGATACGCAGTATTTT CASSLLRTSRTDTQYF TRBV5-1 NA TRBJ2-3 TRBD2
TGCGCCAGCAGCCAAATTGGGACAGAAGAGACCCAGTACTTC CASSQIGTEETQYF TRBV4-1 NA TRBJ2-5 TRBD1
TGTGCCAGCAGTTACTCTGACAGGGGATTCAATGAGCAGTTCTTC CASSYSDRGFNEQFF TRBV6-6 NA TRBJ2-1 TRBD1
TGTGCCAGCAGCTTCGGACCTGGGGGGAATGAGCAGTTCTTC CASSFGPGGNEQFF TRBV7-8 once TRBJ2-1 NA
TGCGCCAGCAGCCAAGAAGGTATTGATTCACCCCTCCACTTT CASSQEGIDSPLHF TRBV4-1 NA TRBJ1-6 NA
TGTGCCAGCAGTGAAGAAGAGGTACTAGCGGGTCCCCTATCCGAGTACTTC CASSEEEVLAGPLSEYF TRBV2 NA TRBJ2-7 TRBD2
TGTGCCAGCGAAAATCTGGCCAAAAACATTCAGTACTTC CASENLAKNIQYF TRBV28 NA TRBJ2-4 NA
TGTGCCAGCCGAAGAGGGCCCACCGGGGAGCTGTTTTTT CASRRGPTGELFF TRBV25-1 NA TRBJ2-2 NA
TGTGCCAGCAGTTACGACCCGGGGGCCGGGGAGCTGTTTTTT CASSYDPGAGELFF TRBV6-5 NA TRBJ2-2 NA
TGTGCCAGCAGTCCCGGACAGAGAGCTTACGAGCAGTACTTC CASSPGQRAYEQYF TRBV6-5 few TRBJ2-7 NA
TGCGCCAGCAGGCCGGGCGGAATGGGTGATACGCAGTATTTT CASRPGGMGDTQYF TRBV4-1 NA TRBJ2-3 NA
TGCAGCGTCATTCCCGTAGGCGCTGAAGCTTTCTTT CSVIPVGAEAFF TRBV29-1 NA TRBJ1-1 NA
TGCGCCAGCAGCCACGGACACAGGGGCTCGGGGGCCAACGTCCTGACTTTC CASSHGHRGSGANVLTF TRBV4-1 NA TRBJ2-6 TRBD1
TGTGCCGGCAGTGACTCAGCAGGTAGCACAGATACGCAGTATTTT CAGSDSAGSTDTQYF TRBV6-4 NA TRBJ2-3 NA
TGTGCCATAGGGGAACCCTCCTACAATGAGCAGTACTTC CAIGEPSYNEQYF TRBV10-3 NA TRBJ2-7 NA
TGTGCCAGCAGGACCTTTCGACTAGTGGACGAGCAAGAGACCCAGTACTTC CASRTFRLVDEQETQYF TRBV2 once TRBJ2-5 NA
TGTGCCAGCAGCGATAGGGAATTATTCCACGAGCAGTACTTC CASSDRELFHEQYF TRBV9 NA TRBJ2-7 NA
TGTGCCAGCAGTGTAGGGGTCCTCTCTGGGGCCAACGTCCTGACTTTC CASSVGVLSGANVLTF TRBV2 NA TRBJ2-6 NA
TGCAGCGTTGGAGGGGCCTCTGGGGCCAACGTCCTGACTTTC CSVGGASGANVLTF TRBV29-1 many TRBJ2-6 NA
TGCGCCAGCAGCCAACGACTAGCGGGAGGGGGGGAGACCCAGTACTTC CASSQRLAGGGETQYF TRBV4-1 NA TRBJ2-5 TRBD2
TGCGCCAGCAGCTTGTCGCTGGGTACAGATACGCAGTATTTT CASSLSLGTDTQYF TRBV5-1 many TRBJ2-3 NA
TGCAGTGCTAGAGAAATTGCCGTTCCCCGATTCGAAGCTTTCTTT CSAREIAVPRFEAFF TRBV20-1 few TRBJ1-1 NA
TGTGCCAGCAGCCAAGACTATTCTGATACGCAGTATTTT CASSQDYSDTQYF TRBV3-1 few TRBJ2-3 NA
TGTGCCAGCAGTTTAGCACCTAGCAGCTCCTACGAGCAGTACTTC CASSLAPSSSYEQYF TRBV12-3/TRBV12-4 NA TRBJ2-7 NA
TGTGCCACCAGTGAATCAGGGGGTAATTCACCCCTCCACTTT CATSESGGNSPLHF TRBV24-1 NA TRBJ1-6 TRBD1
TGCAGCGTTGGGCTCCCGGGACAGGGCGACTACGAGCAGTACTTC CSVGLPGQGDYEQYF TRBV29-1 few TRBJ2-7 TRBD1
TGTGCCAGCAGTGAAATGAAGGGGAGCACGTATGGCTACACCTTC CASSEMKGSTYGYTF TRBV25-1 few TRBJ1-2 NA
TGTGCCAGCAGCCTAGGGACAGGGCAATACGGCTACACCTTC CASSLGTGQYGYTF TRBV7-9 few TRBJ1-2 TRBD1
TGTGCCAGCAGCCAAGTCGAGTCGAACACTGAAGCTTTCTTT CASSQVESNTEAFF TRBV4-2 few TRBJ1-1 NA
TGTGCCAGCAGGGAGACACAAGAGACCCAGTTCTTC CASRETQETQFF TRBV27 NA TRBJ2-1 NA
TGTGCCAGCAGCCATTGGCTGGACAGGGCTGGCGAGCAGTACTTC CASSHWLDRAGEQYF TRBV14 few TRBJ2-7 TRBD1
TGCAGTGCGGCAGGACATAACTATGGCTACACCTTC CSAAGHNYGYTF TRBV20-1 NA TRBJ1-2 NA
TGTGCCGTTCACCGGATCCTTTCCAACGAGCAGTACTTC CAVHRILSNEQYF TRBV6-1 NA TRBJ2-7 NA
TGTGCCAGCTTACAGCGGGGGATTAATGAAAAACTGTTTTTT CASLQRGINEKLFF TRBV28 once TRBJ1-4 NA
TGTGCCAGCAGACCTGGGACATCGGCCGGGGATGAGCAGTTCTTC CASRPGTSAGDEQFF TRBV12-3/TRBV12-4 NA TRBJ2-1 NA
TGTGCCAGCACTCCCGGGGCTAGCGGTCTCGTCAATGAGCAGTTCTTC CASTPGASGLVNEQFF TRBV27 once TRBJ2-1 TRBD2
TGCGCCAGCAGCATAGGACTAGCTAACTACAATGAGCAGTTCTTC CASSIGLANYNEQFF TRBV5-1 few TRBJ2-1 TRBD2